Sequencing of this T cell receptor beta chain was carried out in a study of blood T cell repertoires in COVID-19. Cohort allocation depended upon clinical history that participants reported. For recovered donors of Cohort 3, there were two negative PCRs, clearance, or symptom resolution. In the original processing: Amplification of reference gene primers was used by the study to estimate nucleated cell counts. TCRdb's table, derived via immunoSEQ multiplex PCR, lists solely in-frame clones and lacks some. V, J and clone size derive from that table, while D and trimming were established from the DNA sequence. The sample includes some 320,000 clones, 90% of them seen just once. Germline V gene sequence: CDR1 MRHNA, CDR2 SNTAGT. V shed 4 bases and J shed 1 base, with 12 bases lying between them. This CDR3 is 15 amino acids long.

Sequencing was carried out using PBMCs or T cells enriched from blood (not recorded which). The V gene is TRBV6-4, the J gene TRBJ2-3; D might be TRBD2 (6 bases). The clonotype was recovered from a man aged 55 to 70 who had recovered from COVID-19. CDR3 region: CASSASAGRTDTQYF. CDR3 bases: TGTGCCAGCAGTGCTAGCGCGGGCCGCACAGATACGCAGTATTTT.